These 29 T cell receptor beta chains originate from one sample sequenced in a study of T cell responses to AZD1222 COVID-19 vaccine. Here immunoSEQ multiplex PCR was the method, and the copy in TCRdb shows in-frame clones only, minus some. The sample consists of about 120,000 clones, about nine tenths of them appearing once. Sequencing was performed on peripheral blood, taken on day 0 of AZD1222 vaccination. The origin of the receptors is an adult in good health.

The chain carries TRBV28 and TRBJ1-2, with 8 bases matching TRBD1. Germline CDR1 reads MDHEN; CDR2 reads SYDVKM. This CDR3 is 14 amino acids long. V lost 7 bases, J lost 3 bases, and 7 bases stayed unmatched. The CDR3 here is CASTRQGRDYGYTF. The DNA for the CDR3 is TGTGCCAGCACCAGACAGGGGAGGGACTATGGCTACACCTTC.

The gene calls are TRBV5-4 and TRBJ2-3; D possibly uses TRBD1 or TRBD2 (6 bases each). This CDR3 comprises 11 residues. V lost 4 bases and J lost 8, with 8 bases in between. From germline, CDR1 is SGHNT and CDR2 YYREEE (reference sequence). The CDR3 sequence: CASSEGGTQYF. The CDR3 DNA reads TGTGCCAGCAGCGAGGGGGGTACGCAGTATTTT.

J is TRBJ2-3 and V is TRBV3-1 (or the pseudogene TRBV3-2); D is uncertain. CDR1 is LGHDT, CDR2 YNNKEL, per germline (reference sequence). The V and J ends lost 4 bases and 3 bases respectively, with 11 bases between them. The CDR3 length is 14 residues. Here the CDR3 reads CASSLTAPTDTQYF. The CDR3 nucleotides read TGTGCCAGCAGCCTCACGGCTCCAACAGATACGCAGTATTTT.

The chain recombines TRBV4-1 with TRBJ2-3; 7 nucleotides line up with TRBD2. CDR3 size: 17 residues. The J segment lost 5 bases and the V segment lost 0 bases, leaving 11 bases of the junction unmatched. CDR1 is MGHRA and CDR2 is YSYEKL in the germline V gene. CDR3 residues: CASSQDMGRTRGDTQYF. The CDR3 bases are TGCGCCAGCAGCCAAGATATGGGTCGGACTAGGGGAGATACGCAGTATTTT.

The chain uses TRBV7-2 and TRBJ2-5, with a tentative D call TRBD1 (6 bases). Trimming removed 1 base at V and 5 bases at J, with 11 bases between. Germline V CDR1 and CDR2: SGHTA, FQGNSA. CDR3 length: 14 residues. CDR3 loop: CASSLGRGRETQYF. The CDR3 region has the DNA TGTGCCAGCAGCTTAGGCAGGGGCAGGGAGACCCAGTACTTC. The full variable domain, rest sourced from reference TRBV7-2 and TRBJ2-5, is GAGVSQSPSNKVTEKGKDVELRCDPISGHTALYWYRQSLGQGLEFLIYFQGNSAPDKSGLPSDRFSAERTGGSVSTLTIQRTQQEDSAVYLCASSLGRGRETQYFGPGTRLLVL.

The chain is built from TRBV6-5 and TRBJ2-7, with D perhaps assigned TRBD1 or TRBD2 (5 bases each). CDR3 size: 15 residues. The V gene's germline CDR1 is MNHEY and CDR2 SVGAGI. V was clipped by 2 bases and J by 3 bases, with 14 bases between them. The CDR3 DNA is TGTGCCAGCAGTTACGACGACACAGGAGGCTACGAGCAGTACTTC. It yields the protein CASSYDDTGGYEQYF.

J is TRBJ1-2 and V is TRBV28; weak D call: TRBD1 (6 bases). V was shortened by 2 bases and J by 4 bases, with 14 bases between the two germline ends. There are 15 residues in the CDR3. Germline CDR1 and CDR2: MDHEN and SYDVKM. This chain's CDR3 is CASSLGGAGPYGYTF. The DNA of the CDR3 is TGTGCCAGCAGTTTAGGGGGGGCTGGACCCTATGGCTACACCTTC.

This rearrangement joins TRBV7-9 to TRBJ2-6; D not resolved. The CDR3 loop spans 15 amino acids. V lost 6 bases and J lost 0, with 9 bases in between. Germline assignment: CDR1 SEHNR and CDR2 FQNEAQ (reference sequence). CDR3 sequence: CASSVSFSGANVLTF. CDR3 nucleotide sequence: TGTGCCAGCAGTGTAAGCTTCTCTGGGGCCAACGTCCTGACTTTC.

The V call is TRBV5-8, the J call TRBJ1-2; 8 positions match TRBD1. Per germline, CDR1 SGHTS and CDR2 YDEGEE. V shed 3 bases and J 2 bases; nucleotides not matched to a gene: 9. The CDR3 extends over 16 amino acids. In nucleotides, the CDR3 is TGTGCCAGCAGCTGGGGGTGGGACAGGCCGAACTATGGCTACACCTTC. Its translation is CASSWGWDRPNYGYTF.

This clone was picked up a small number of times. The chain links TRBV5-1 to TRBJ1-1; D call uncertain. This CDR3 is 15 amino acids long. V dropped 1 base and J dropped 2 bases, with 12 bases sitting between them. Germline CDR1 SGHRS, CDR2 YFSETQ. CDR3 amino acids: CASSLLVGSNTEAFF. The CDR3 DNA reads TGCGCCAGCAGCTTGTTAGTAGGCAGCAACACTGAAGCTTTCTTT.

The sample holds one count of this clone. This sequence joins TRBV11-3 and TRBJ2-5, with TRBD1 matching 7 bases. J lost 2 bases, V lost 1 base, and 1 base had no gene match. CDR1 is SGHNT and CDR2 is YENEEA in the germline V gene. The CDR3 has 14 amino acids. The CDR3 DNA is TGTGCCAGCAGCTTAGGGGGACAGCAAGAGACCCAGTACTTC. Translated: CASSLGGQQETQYF. Full variable domain (rest looked up from reference TRBV11-3 and TRBJ2-5): EAGVVQSPRYKIIEKKQPVAFWCNPISGHNTLYWYLQNLGQGPELLIRYENEEAVDDSQLPKDRFSAERLKGVDSTLKIQPAELGDSAVYLCASSLGGQQETQYFGPGTRLLVL.

The rearrangement uses TRBV21-1 and TRBJ1-4. TRBV21-1 is reported as a pseudogene. CDR3 length: 14 residues. Written as DNA, the CDR3 is TGTGCCAGCAGCCTCGGGATGACTAATGAAAAACTGTTTTTT. It codes for CASSLGMTNEKLFF.

V is TRBV7-8 and J is TRBJ2-7, with 9 bases lining up with TRBD2. This CDR3 is 15 amino acids long. From germline, CDR1 is SGHVS and CDR2 FQNEAQ. With 6 bases clipped from V and 0 bases from J, the junction kept 6 bases outside the gene matches. The CDR3 region is CASSPAGGVSYEQYF. The CDR3 region has the DNA TGTGCCAGCAGTCCGGCGGGGGGGGTCTCCTACGAGCAGTACTTC. Full variable domain (remainder filled in from reference TRBV7-8 and TRBJ2-7): GAGVSQSPRYKVAKRGQDVALRCDPISGHVSLFWYQQALGQGPEFLTYFQNEAQLDKSGLPSDRFFAERPEGSVSTLKIQRTQQEDSAVYLCASSPAGGVSYEQYFGPGTRLTVT.

The J gene is TRBJ2-2, the V gene TRBV11-3; possibly TRBD1 or TRBD2 for D (6 bases each). V dropped 7 bases and J dropped 7 bases, with 13 bases sitting between them. Germline CDR1 and CDR2: SGHNT and YENEEA. The CDR3 runs to 13 residues. The CDR3 sequence is CASMGGPSGELFF. The CDR3, as DNA: TGTGCCAGCATGGGGGGCCCGAGCGGGGAGCTGTTTTTT. The whole variable domain, filled in from reference TRBV11-3 and TRBJ2-2, reads EAGVVQSPRYKIIEKKQPVAFWCNPISGHNTLYWYLQNLGQGPELLIRYENEEAVDDSQLPKDRFSAERLKGVDSTLKIQPAELGDSAVYLCASMGGPSGELFFGEGSRLTVL.

This rearrangement joins TRBV18 to TRBJ1-4; 8 positions match TRBD1. Germline CDR1 and CDR2: KGHSH and LQKENI. Trimming cost V 6 bases and J 5 bases; bases outside gene matches: 11. The CDR3 runs 16 residues. The CDR3 coding sequence is TGTGCCAGCTCCCTTACCGGACAGGGCGGGAATGAAAAACTGTTTTTT. Translation gives CASSLTGQGGNEKLFF.

The chain employs TRBV19 and TRBJ1-2, with TRBD1 as a possible D gene (5 bases). V was clipped by 2 bases and J by 3 bases, with 13 bases between them. From germline, CDR1 is LNHDA and CDR2 SQIVND (reference sequence). The CDR3 length is 15 residues. The CDR3 reads CASSIFRGDDYGYTF. The CDR3 nucleotides read TGTGCCAGTAGTATATTTCGGGGGGACGACTATGGCTACACCTTC.

In DNA, the CDR3 is TGTGCCAGCTCTCGGGGTGGGGTCGCTGGCTACACCTTC. Encoded protein: CASSRGGVAGYTF. This rearrangement joins TRBV5-6 to TRBJ1-2; D unclear. The V end was cut by 7 bases, the J end by 7 bases, with 17 bases between. The CDR3 spans 13 residues. Germline V gene sequence: CDR1 SGHDT, CDR2 YYEEEE.

The rearrangement uses TRBV28 and TRBJ2-2, with a possible D match to TRBD1 (6 bases). In germline, CDR1 is MDHEN, CDR2 SYDVKM. The CDR3 has 15 residues. The V end lost 6 bases, the J end lost 0 bases, and 11 bases lay between the germline ends. The CDR3 is CASSPHRANTGELFF. The CDR3 DNA is TGTGCCAGCAGCCCGCACAGGGCGAACACCGGGGAGCTGTTTTTT.

The V gene is TRBV12-3 or TRBV12-4, the J gene TRBJ1-2; D gene ambiguous. The CDR3 extends over 12 amino acids. V lost 6 bases and J lost 5, with 10 bases in between. The DNA of the CDR3 is TGTGCCAGCAGGTCTCTTGATTATGGCTACACCTTC. Translated: CASRSLDYGYTF.

J is TRBJ2-7 and V is TRBV7-8; D might be TRBD2 (5 bases). The germline V gene encodes CDR1 SGHVS and CDR2 FQNEAQ. V lost 5 bases and J lost 2, with 16 bases in between. The length of the CDR3 is 15 residues. In nucleotides, the CDR3 is TGTGCCAGCAGCCCCTTCGCCGGGATTGCCTACGAGCAGTACTTC. Translation gives CASSPFAGIAYEQYF.

The genes are TRBV6-2 or TRBV6-3 and TRBJ1-5; possible D gene TRBD1, 6 bases. Germline V gene data show CDR1 as MNHEY and CDR2 as SVGEGT. The CDR3 contains 15 residues. V was trimmed by 5 bases and J by 0 bases, leaving 11 bases between them. CDR3 in DNA: TGTGCCAGCAGTCCCCGGACAGTTAGCAATCAGCCCCAGCATTTT. It encodes CASSPRTVSNQPQHF.

The chain couples TRBV2 to TRBJ2-3; D is undetermined. This CDR3 spans 13 amino acids. Looked up from germline, CDR1 is SNHLY and CDR2 is FYNNEI. With 1 base removed from V and 8 bases from J, the gap between germline ends came to 10 bases. The chain's CDR3 is CASSEGGIATQYF. DNA for the CDR3: TGTGCCAGCAGTGAAGGGGGAATAGCTACGCAGTATTTT. The full variable domain, completed using reference TRBV2 and TRBJ2-3, is EPEVTQTPSHQVTQMGQEVILRCVPISNHLYFYWYRQILGQKVEFLVSFYNNEISEKSEIFDDQFSVERPDGSNFTLKIRSTKLEDSAMYFCASSEGGIATQYFGPGTRLTVL.

The J gene is TRBJ1-6, the V gene TRBV9; the match to TRBD1 covers 7 bases. V shed 2 bases and J 9 bases; nucleotides not matched to a gene: 11. Germline lookup yields CDR1 SGDLS and CDR2 YYNGEE. The CDR3 is made up of 16 amino acids. The chain's CDR3 is CASSVHVGTEGSPLHF. As DNA, the CDR3 is TGTGCCAGCAGCGTCCACGTAGGGACAGAAGGTTCACCCCTCCACTTT.

The chain combines TRBV7-2 with TRBJ2-2; the match to TRBD1 covers 10 bases. This CDR3 region has 16 residues. Germline loops: CDR1 SGHTA, CDR2 FQGNSA. J was trimmed by 0 bases and V by 5 bases; bases with no gene match: 3. The CDR3 DNA follows: TGTGCCAGCAGCCAGACAGGGGGCGCGAACACCGGGGAGCTGTTTTTT. Protein sequence: CASSQTGGANTGELFF. The variable domain in full, completed from reference TRBV7-2 and TRBJ2-2, reads GAGVSQSPSNKVTEKGKDVELRCDPISGHTALYWYRQSLGQGLEFLIYFQGNSAPDKSGLPSDRFSAERTGGSVSTLTIQRTQQEDSAVYLCASSQTGGANTGELFFGEGSRLTVL.

The rearrangement uses TRBV4-3 and TRBJ1-3, with TRBD1 as a possible D gene (6 bases). This CDR3 spans 17 amino acids. Trimming took 0 bases from V and 0 from J, leaving 12 bases between them. CDR1 and CDR2 (germline): LGHNA, YSLEER. The DNA for the CDR3 is TGCGCCAGCAGCCAAGAGGGGGCGGGAAGCTCTGGAAACACCATATATTTT. It is translated as CASSQEGAGSSGNTIYF.

This clone was detected a few times. This chain joins TRBV19 and TRBJ1-5, with 9 bases lining up with TRBD1. Germline V gives CDR1 LNHDA, CDR2 SQIVND (reference sequence). Losses at the gene ends were 8 bases for V and 4 bases for J; bases not matched to a gene: 6. The CDR3 has 14 residues. CDR3 DNA: TGTGCCAGTTGGGACAGGGTGCTGAATCAGCCCCAGCATTTT. Translation gives CASWDRVLNQPQHF.

This chain uses TRBV11-2 with TRBJ1-2, with D unclear. V lost 6 bases to trimming and J lost 4 bases, with 12 bases between them. CDR3 size: 13 residues. From germline, CDR1 is SGHAT and CDR2 FQNNGV. CDR3 region: CASRRRTRYGYTF. The CDR3 DNA is TGTGCCAGCAGGAGAAGGACCCGCTATGGCTACACCTTC.

The V gene is TRBV12-3 or TRBV12-4, the J gene TRBJ1-1; D remains unclear. The CDR3 extends over 9 amino acids. The V end lost 8 bases, the J end lost 8 bases, and 6 bases lay between the germline ends. CDR3 residues: CASATEAFF. As DNA, the CDR3 is TGTGCCAGCGCCACGGAAGCTTTCTTT.

This clone was seen once. The chain uses TRBV3-1 (or the pseudogene TRBV3-2) and TRBJ2-7, with 11 bases lining up with TRBD2. V lost 11 bases to trimming and J lost 0 bases; unmatched junction nucleotides: 3. This CDR3 is built from 13 residues. Germline V gene data show CDR1 as LGHDT and CDR2 as YNNKEL (reference sequence). The CDR3 region has the DNA TGTGCCTCGACTAGCGGGGACTCCTACGAGCAGTACTTC. Translation: CASTSGDSYEQYF.